These 26 T cell receptor beta chains were all obtained from the same sample, sequenced in a study of blood T cell repertoires in COVID-19. The method was immunoSEQ multiplex PCR; TCRdb's version includes in-frame clones alone and lacks a portion of them. The sample contains some 230,000 clones, roughly 84% of which appear only once. The sample consisted of peripheral blood. Source of these receptors: a middle-aged man who had recovered from COVID-19.

In this sample, this clone turned up a few times. The rearrangement uses TRBV2 and TRBJ2-7; 7 positions agree with TRBD1. After removal of 6 bases from V and 3 bases from J, the junction contained 5 bases not matched to a gene. The CDR3 runs to 13 residues. Looked up from germline, CDR1 is SNHLY and CDR2 is FYNNEI. The CDR3 reads CASSRGQHYEQYF. CDR3 coding DNA: TGTGCCAGCAGCAGGGGACAGCACTACGAGCAGTACTTC.

This rearrangement joins TRBV19 to TRBJ2-1, with unresolved D. V dropped 9 bases and J dropped 8 bases, with 17 bases sitting between them. There are 13 residues in the CDR3. Germline-derived CDR1 and CDR2 are LNHDA and SQIVND (reference sequence). This CDR3 is CASSPLVGDEQFF. For the CDR3, the DNA is TGTGCCAGCTCCCCCTTAGTGGGCGATGAGCAGTTCTTC.

The chain has TRBV5-8 and TRBJ2-3; the D is unclear. The V gene lost 4 bases and the J gene lost 6 bases, with 12 bases spanning the gap. The CDR3 extends over 13 amino acids. The germline gives CDR1 SGHTS, CDR2 YDEGEE. CDR3 DNA: TGTGCCAGCAGCCCTGGGCCCCACGATACGCAGTATTTT. It codes for CASSPGPHDTQYF.

The chain is built from TRBV6-5 and TRBJ2-5; a weak D match, TRBD2 (5 bases). Germline V lookup: CDR1 MNHEY, CDR2 SVGAGI. The CDR3 consists of 16 residues. V lost 4 bases, J lost 2 bases, and 17 bases lay in between. This chain's CDR3 is CASSWLSSPGQETQYF. CDR3 DNA: TGTGCCAGCAGTTGGCTCTCCTCACCGGGGCAAGAGACCCAGTACTTC.

The V call is TRBV5-6, the J call TRBJ1-2; 7 bases agree with TRBD1. There are 14 residues in the CDR3. V was pared by 4 bases and J by 1 base, with 4 bases of the junction left unmatched. From germline, CDR1 is SGHDT and CDR2 YYEEEE. The DNA for the CDR3 is TGTGCCAGCAGCAGGGGACAGCTTAACTATGGCTACACCTTC. Amino acids: CASSRGQLNYGYTF.

This clone was seen many times. The gene calls are TRBV19 and TRBJ2-1; tentative D call: TRBD2 (5 bases). The CDR3 has 14 residues. Germline CDR1 LNHDA, CDR2 SQIVND (reference sequence). V was shortened by 7 bases and J by 0 bases, with 10 bases between the two germline ends. DNA for the CDR3: TGTGCCAGTAACGTACGGGGCTCCTACAATGAGCAGTTCTTC. Residues: CASNVRGSYNEQFF. Filled out from reference TRBV19 and TRBJ2-1, the complete variable domain reads DGGITQSPKYLFRKEGQNVTLSCEQNLNHDAMYWYRQDPGQGLRLIYYSQIVNDFQKGDIAEGYSVSREKKESFPLTVTSAQKNPTAFYLCASNVRGSYNEQFFGPGTRLTVL.

The chain has TRBV27 and TRBJ2-7, with D tentatively TRBD1 (7 bases). Germline V gene data show CDR1 as MNHEY and CDR2 as SMNVEV (reference sequence). The ends were cut back, 10 bases at V and 6 bases at J, with 22 bases in the middle. This CDR3 has 14 amino acids. CDR3 sequence reads: CATKGAEGGSEQYF. The DNA of the CDR3 is TGTGCCACCAAGGGGGCGGAGGGGGGATCCGAGCAGTACTTC.

The chain couples TRBV13 to TRBJ2-7; D ambiguous. Trimming took off 5 bases at V and 2 bases at J, with 10 bases between the two ends. The CDR3 is 13 amino acids. Germline CDR1 reads PRHDT; CDR2 reads FYEKMQ (reference sequence). The DNA for the CDR3 is TGTGCCAGCAGCCATGACAAGACCTACGAGCAGTACTTC. This encodes CASSHDKTYEQYF.

The V call is TRBV28, the J call TRBJ2-3; D is ambiguous. Germline values: CDR1 MDHEN, CDR2 SYDVKM. V lost 2 bases to trimming and J lost 5 bases, with 8 bases between them. The CDR3 spans 13 residues. CDR3 nucleotides: TGTGCCAGCAGTTTAGCCTCGGGAGATACGCAGTATTTT. It translates to CASSLASGDTQYF.

The rearrangement uses TRBV28 and TRBJ1-2; tentative D call: TRBD1 (5 bases). Germline V gene data show CDR1 as MDHEN and CDR2 as SYDVKM. The CDR3 extends over 16 amino acids. Trimming took off 6 bases at V and 5 bases at J, with 22 bases between the two ends. This CDR3 is CASSEPTAGTLYGYTF. The CDR3 nucleotides read TGTGCCAGCAGCGAACCGACAGCCGGCACCTTGTATGGCTACACCTTC.

V usage is TRBV5-1 and J usage is TRBJ2-2; TRBD1 matches at 9 bases. V trimming: 4 bases; J trimming: 6 bases; junction bases outside the gene matches: 10. Germline assignment: CDR1 SGHRS and CDR2 YFSETQ. The CDR3 is 16 amino acids. CDR3 bases: TGCGCCAGCAGCCCCGGCGGGACAGGGACGGCCGGGGAGCTGTTTTTT. Its protein product is CASSPGGTGTAGELFF.

In this sample, this clone turned up once. The J gene is TRBJ2-5, the V gene TRBV2; 8 positions agree with TRBD2. The trim removed 6 bases at V and 1 base at J, leaving 4 bases unmatched. The germline gives CDR1 SNHLY, CDR2 FYNNEI. CDR3 length: 14 residues. CDR3 in amino acids: CASRATSGQETQYF. CDR3 sequence (DNA): TGTGCCAGCAGGGCCACTAGCGGCCAAGAGACCCAGTACTTC.

V gene TRBV28 combines with J gene TRBJ2-2; the match to TRBD2 covers 11 bases. This CDR3 contains 17 residues. The germline gives CDR1 MDHEN, CDR2 SYDVKM. The junction had 8 bases not matched to a gene; V was cut back by 4 bases and J by 4 bases. This chain's CDR3 is CASSSKRLAGRTGELFF. The CDR3 bases are TGTGCCAGCAGTTCAAAGAGACTAGCGGGACGCACCGGGGAGCTGTTTTTT.

The chain links TRBV11-3 to TRBJ2-2; the D gene is possibly TRBD2 (6 bases). The CDR3 sequence is 16 residues long. The germline CDR1 and CDR2 sequences are SGHNT and YENEEA. The V end lost 5 bases, the J end lost 7 bases, and 20 bases lay between the germline ends. The DNA for the CDR3 is TGTGCCAGCAGCCAAACTAGCCCCTCGTGGGTCGGGGAGCTGTTTTTT. It codes for CASSQTSPSWVGELFF.

The chain recombines TRBV24-1 with TRBJ1-1; TRBD1 agrees at 7 bases. The V gene's germline CDR1 is KGHDR and CDR2 SFDVKD. The length of the CDR3 is 15 residues. V lost 7 bases to trimming and J lost 2 bases; unmatched junction nucleotides: 9. CDR3 sequence: CATRETGAGNTEAFF. The DNA for the CDR3 is TGTGCCACCAGGGAAACAGGGGCTGGAAACACTGAAGCTTTCTTT.

V and J are TRBV10-3 and TRBJ1-2; tentative D call: TRBD1 (5 bases). CDR3 length equals 13 residues. V was cut by 3 bases and J by 8 bases, with 13 bases left in between. Germline lookup yields CDR1 ENHRY and CDR2 SYGVKD. The CDR3 bases are TGTGCCATCAGTGATTGGGGGGTTGCAGGCTACACCTTC. Its translation: CAISDWGVAGYTF.

The V call is TRBV30, the J call TRBJ1-5; maybe TRBD1 (5 bases). Trimming left V 4 bases short and J 4 bases short, with 14 bases between. The CDR3 sequence is 14 residues long. The V gene's germline CDR1 is GTSNPN and CDR2 SVGIG (reference sequence). This CDR3 is CAWNARTTNQPQHF. The CDR3 bases are TGTGCCTGGAACGCACGGACAACTAATCAGCCCCAGCATTTT.

This clone was observed once. This chain joins TRBV9 and TRBJ2-1; 10 positions match TRBD2. With V trimmed by 0 bases and J by 7 bases, 7 bases remained unmatched. CDR3 length equals 16 residues. CDR1 is SGDLS, CDR2 YYNGEE, per germline. The CDR3 sequence is CASSVVSGTSANEQFF. Here the CDR3 DNA reads TGTGCCAGCAGCGTAGTCTCCGGGACTAGCGCTAATGAGCAGTTCTTC.

As DNA, the CDR3 is TGCGCCAGCAGCCTGTGGGGAGGGCGTGAGCAGTACTTC. Translation gives CASSLWGGREQYF. The rearrangement joins TRBV5-1 to TRBJ2-7; 7 bases agree with TRBD2. The V and J ends lost 4 bases and 7 bases, in that order; junction bases with no gene match: 8. In germline, CDR1 is SGHRS, CDR2 YFSETQ. CDR3 size: 13 residues. Using reference TRBV5-1 and TRBJ2-7 for the parts outside the CDR3, the full variable domain is KAGVTQTPRYLIKTRGQQVTLSCSPISGHRSVSWYQQTPGQGLQFLFEYFSETQRNKGNFPGRFSGRQFSNSRSEMNVSTLELGDSALYLCASSLWGGREQYFGPGTRLTVT.

The chain links TRBV13 to TRBJ2-7; 8 nucleotides align to TRBD1. The germline gives CDR1 PRHDT, CDR2 FYEKMQ (reference sequence). The junction had 1 base not matched to a gene; V was cut back by 3 bases and J by 0 bases. This CDR3 comprises 14 residues. CDR3 nucleotides: TGTGCCAGCAGCTTCAGGGGGCTCTCCTACGAGCAGTACTTC. The encoded protein is CASSFRGLSYEQYF.

The chain carries TRBV3-1 (or the pseudogene TRBV3-2) and TRBJ2-1, with D perhaps matching TRBD1 (6 bases). There are 16 residues in the CDR3. The ends were cut back, 1 base at V and 5 bases at J, with 15 bases in the middle. CDR1 is LGHDT, CDR2 YNNKEL, per germline (reference sequence). DNA for the CDR3: TGTGCCAGCAGCCAAGCGCCGGGGACACTACACAATGAGCAGTTCTTC. It specifies CASSQAPGTLHNEQFF.

V is TRBV6-5 and J is TRBJ2-7, with TRBD1 identical over 9 bases. The germline CDR1 and CDR2 sequences are MNHEY and SVGAGI. CDR3 size: 15 residues. With V trimmed by 6 bases and J by 2 bases, 8 bases remained unmatched. CDR3 sequence reads: CASSASGQGTYEQYF. In nucleotides, the CDR3 is TGTGCCAGCAGCGCGTCCGGACAGGGGACCTACGAGCAGTACTTC.

The V call is TRBV6-1, the J call TRBJ2-1; weak D call: TRBD1 (5 bases). Germline CDR1 reads MNHNS; CDR2 reads SASEGT. The CDR3 length is 16 residues. Deletions cut 0 bases from V and 9 bases from J, with 18 bases between. The chain's CDR3 is CASSEARTISPGEQFF. CDR3 DNA: TGTGCCAGCAGTGAAGCGCGGACAATCTCTCCCGGTGAGCAGTTCTTC.

Notes on this clone: Other DNA variants within this sample encode the same CDR3. The chain uses TRBV18 and TRBJ2-7, with 11 bases aligning to TRBD1. CDR1 is KGHSH and CDR2 is LQKENI in the germline V gene. V was pared by 3 bases and J by 3 bases, with 1 base of the junction left unmatched. This CDR3 spans 14 amino acids. This CDR3 reads CASSPGTGGYEQYF. The CDR3 DNA is TGTGCCAGCTCACCCGGGACAGGGGGCTACGAGCAGTACTTC.

The chain joins TRBV18 to TRBJ2-1; tentatively, D is TRBD1 (6 bases). The germline gives CDR1 KGHSH, CDR2 LQKENI. Trimming shortened V by 3 bases and J by 1 base, and 13 bases separated the two germline ends. The CDR3 spans 16 residues. The CDR3 region has the DNA TGTGCCAGCTCACCGTTTACAGGGTCTTCCTACAATGAGCAGTTCTTC. This gives the protein CASSPFTGSSYNEQFF.

The chain couples TRBV27 to TRBJ2-7, with TRBD1 as a possible D gene (6 bases). CDR3 size: 15 residues. Looked up from germline, CDR1 is MNHEY and CDR2 is SMNVEV (reference sequence). The V gene lost 1 base and the J gene lost 0 bases, with 10 bases spanning the gap. As DNA, the CDR3 is TGTGCCAGCAGTTTATATAGGGGGAGCTCCTACGAGCAGTACTTC. This codes for CASSLYRGSSYEQYF.